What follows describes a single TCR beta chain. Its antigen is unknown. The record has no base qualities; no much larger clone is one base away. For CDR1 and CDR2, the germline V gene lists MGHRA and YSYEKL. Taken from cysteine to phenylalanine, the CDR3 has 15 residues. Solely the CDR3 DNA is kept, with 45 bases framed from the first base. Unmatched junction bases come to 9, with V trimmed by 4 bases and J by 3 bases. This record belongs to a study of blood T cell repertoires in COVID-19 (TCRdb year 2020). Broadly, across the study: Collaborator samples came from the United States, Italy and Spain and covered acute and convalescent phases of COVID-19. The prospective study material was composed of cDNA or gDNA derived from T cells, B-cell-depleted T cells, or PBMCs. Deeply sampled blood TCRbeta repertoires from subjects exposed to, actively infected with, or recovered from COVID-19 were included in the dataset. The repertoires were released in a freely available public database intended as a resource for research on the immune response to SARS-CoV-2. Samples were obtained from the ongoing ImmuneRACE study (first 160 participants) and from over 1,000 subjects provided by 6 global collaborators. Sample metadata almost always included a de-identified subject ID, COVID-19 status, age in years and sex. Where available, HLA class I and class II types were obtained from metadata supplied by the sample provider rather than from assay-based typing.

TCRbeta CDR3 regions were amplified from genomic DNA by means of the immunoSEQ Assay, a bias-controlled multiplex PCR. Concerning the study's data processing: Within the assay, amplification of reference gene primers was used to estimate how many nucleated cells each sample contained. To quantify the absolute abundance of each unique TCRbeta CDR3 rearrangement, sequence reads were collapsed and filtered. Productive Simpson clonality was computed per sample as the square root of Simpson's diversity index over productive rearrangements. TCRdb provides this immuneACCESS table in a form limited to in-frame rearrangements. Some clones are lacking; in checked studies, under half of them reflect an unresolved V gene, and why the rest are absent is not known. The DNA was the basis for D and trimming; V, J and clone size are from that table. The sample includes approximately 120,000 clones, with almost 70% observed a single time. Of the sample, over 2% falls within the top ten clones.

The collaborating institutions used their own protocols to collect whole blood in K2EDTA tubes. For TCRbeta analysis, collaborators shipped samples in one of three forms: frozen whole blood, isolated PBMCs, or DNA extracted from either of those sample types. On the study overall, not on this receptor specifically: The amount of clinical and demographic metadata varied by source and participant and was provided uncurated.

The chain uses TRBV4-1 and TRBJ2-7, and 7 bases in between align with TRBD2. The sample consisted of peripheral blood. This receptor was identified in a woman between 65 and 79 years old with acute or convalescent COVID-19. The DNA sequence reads TGCGCCAGCAGCCTTTCAGGGACTACCAACTACGAGCAGTACTTC. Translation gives CASSLSGTTNYEQYF.